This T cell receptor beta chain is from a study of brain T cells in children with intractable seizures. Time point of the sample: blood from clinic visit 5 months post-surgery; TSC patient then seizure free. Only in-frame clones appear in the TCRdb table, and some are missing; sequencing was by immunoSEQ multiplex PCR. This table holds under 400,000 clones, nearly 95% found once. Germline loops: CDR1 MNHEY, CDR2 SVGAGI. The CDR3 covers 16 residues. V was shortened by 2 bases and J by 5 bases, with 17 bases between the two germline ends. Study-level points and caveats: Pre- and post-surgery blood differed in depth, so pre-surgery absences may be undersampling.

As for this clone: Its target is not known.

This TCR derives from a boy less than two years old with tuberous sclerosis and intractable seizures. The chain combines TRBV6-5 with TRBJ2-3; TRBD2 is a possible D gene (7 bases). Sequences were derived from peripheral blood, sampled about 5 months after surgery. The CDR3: CASSYGTGGAGDTQYF. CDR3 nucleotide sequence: TGTGCCAGCAGTTACGGGACTGGGGGGGCAGGAGATACGCAGTATTTT.